The sequence of this T cell receptor (beta chain) was determined in a study of blood T cells in healthy people across ages. This clonotype was seen a handful of times. Next came a second PCR, run for about 6 to 12 cycles, which used a sample-barcoded 5' primer along with a J-beta primer mix. Each CDR3 protein gets one entry after TCRdb re-called the 5' RACE reads with MiXCR. The top ten clones hold approximately 22% of a sample with 1.5 million to 2 million distinct CDR3 sequences, about two fifths of them seen once. The CDR3 is 15 residues long. After removal of 1 base from V and 5 bases from J, the junction contained 3 bases not matched to a gene. The germline CDR1 and CDR2 sequences are LGHNA and YSLEER.

The material sequenced was blood. The gene calls are TRBV4-3 and TRBJ2-5; 11 nucleotides agree with TRBD2. The TCR was taken from a human donor in good health. The CDR3 region is CASSQAGLAEETQYF. The CDR3 DNA reads as TGCGCCAGCAGCCAAGCGGGACTAGCGGAGGAGACCCAGTACTTC.